This T cell receptor beta chain came from a study of cytomegalovirus exposure and HLA in healthy donors. Overall study: Of the donors genotyped, several hundred in all, over 80% fell in the Caucasian-associated ancestry cluster.

Overall study findings and caveats: What a later analysis reportedly showed was that an Asian-associated ancestry cluster had fewer N-insertions than the approximately 700-donor mean. The listing of 150 to 200 TCR beta chains classed them as cytomegalovirus-associated.

In regard to this clone: Its antigen is unidentified.

The PCR used 60 Vbeta and 13 Jbeta primers. Measured with immunoSEQ multiplex PCR; TCRdb has only the in-frame clones, and not every one. Seen here are around 150,000 clones, around 79% observed once, and the top ten hold over 13%. Although they were nominally healthy when sampled, donors likely had unrecorded immune exposures. The CDR3 contains 18 residues. V was pared by 6 bases and J by 0 bases, with 18 bases between. Germline CDR1 KGHSH, CDR2 LQKENI. The chain links TRBV18 to TRBJ2-6; no clear D. The sequence derives from a man aged 50-60 years in good health and CMV-seropositive. Input material: PBMCs. The CDR3 nucleotides are TGTGCCAGCTCCCCGGGTGTAAGTCAGAGCTCTGGGGCCAACGTCCTGACTTTC. It specifies CASSPGVSQSSGANVLTF.